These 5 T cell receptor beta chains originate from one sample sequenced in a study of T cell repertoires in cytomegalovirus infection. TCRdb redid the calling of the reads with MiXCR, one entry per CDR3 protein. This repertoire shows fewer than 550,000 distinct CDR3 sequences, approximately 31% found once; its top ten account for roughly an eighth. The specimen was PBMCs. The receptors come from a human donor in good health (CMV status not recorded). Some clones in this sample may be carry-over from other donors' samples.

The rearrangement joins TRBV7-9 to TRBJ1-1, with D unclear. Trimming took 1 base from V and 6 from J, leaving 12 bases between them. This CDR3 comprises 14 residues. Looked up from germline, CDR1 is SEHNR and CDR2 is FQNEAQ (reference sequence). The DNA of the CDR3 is TGTGCCAGCAGCTTAGTCGGCGGGTGGGCTGAAGCTTTCTTT. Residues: CASSLVGGWAEAFF. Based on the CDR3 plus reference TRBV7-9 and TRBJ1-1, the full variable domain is DTGVSQNPRHKITKRGQNVTFRCDPISEHNRLYWYRQTLGQGPEFLTYFQNEAQLEKSRLLSDRFSAERPKGSFSTLEIQRTEQGDSAMYLCASSLVGGWAEAFFGQGTRLTVV.

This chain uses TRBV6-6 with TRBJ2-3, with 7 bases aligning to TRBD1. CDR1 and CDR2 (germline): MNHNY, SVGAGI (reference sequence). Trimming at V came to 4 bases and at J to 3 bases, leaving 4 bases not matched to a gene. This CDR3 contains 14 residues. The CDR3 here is CASSFLTGTDTQYF. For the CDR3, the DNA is TGTGCCAGCAGTTTCCTGACAGGGACAGATACGCAGTATTTT.

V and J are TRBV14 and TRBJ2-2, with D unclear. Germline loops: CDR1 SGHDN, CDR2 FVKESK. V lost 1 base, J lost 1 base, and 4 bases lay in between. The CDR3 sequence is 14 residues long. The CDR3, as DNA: TGTGCCAGCAGCCAAGTTTGGAACACCGGGGAGCTGTTTTTT. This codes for CASSQVWNTGELFF.

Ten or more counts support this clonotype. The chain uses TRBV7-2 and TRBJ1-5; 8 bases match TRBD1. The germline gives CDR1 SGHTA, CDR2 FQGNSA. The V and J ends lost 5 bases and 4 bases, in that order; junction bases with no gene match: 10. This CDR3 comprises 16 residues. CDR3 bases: TGTGCCAGCAGCCTGTACAGGGGGGATTTGAATCAGCCCCAGCATTTT. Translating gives CASSLYRGDLNQPQHF.

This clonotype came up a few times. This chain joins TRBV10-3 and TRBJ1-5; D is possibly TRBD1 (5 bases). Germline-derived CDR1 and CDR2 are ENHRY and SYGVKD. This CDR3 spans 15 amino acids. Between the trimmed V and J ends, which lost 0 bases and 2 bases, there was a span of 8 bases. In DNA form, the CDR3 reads TGTGCCATCAGTGAGTCGGACACTCGCAATCAGCCCCAGCATTTT. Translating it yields CAISESDTRNQPQHF.